Listed here is a single TCR beta chain. Unique molecular identifiers were used in preparing the TCRbeta library. TCRdb reanalysed the PCR reads using MiXCR and keeps one entry per CDR3 protein. The data contain around 600,000 distinct CDR3 sequences, about 10% of them singletons. The data are from a study of T-cell reconstitution after alpha-beta-depleted transplantation in children. This CDR3 spans 19 amino acids. With V trimmed by 4 bases and J by 2 bases, 14 bases remained unmatched. Germline values: CDR1 SGHAT, CDR2 FQNNGV. The J gene is TRBJ2-7, the V gene TRBV11-2; TRBD2 agrees at 13 bases. The source is a human donor who donated a stem cell graft to a child with acute myeloid leukemia. The starting material was PBMCs from the stem cell graft donor, obtained from the stem cell graft. The CDR3 sequence: CASSSGTSGTNLRAYEQYF. As DNA, the CDR3 is TGTGCCAGCAGCTCTGGGACTAGCGGGACTAACCTACGAGCCTACGAGCAGTACTTC. The full variable domain, in which reference TRBV11-2 and TRBJ2-7 provide the parts outside the CDR3, is EAGVAQSPRYKIIEKRQSVAFWCNPISGHATLYWYQQILGQGPKLLIQFQNNGVVDDSQLPKDRFSAERLKGVDSTLKIQPAKLEDSAVYLCASSSGTSGTNLRAYEQYFGPGTRLTVT.